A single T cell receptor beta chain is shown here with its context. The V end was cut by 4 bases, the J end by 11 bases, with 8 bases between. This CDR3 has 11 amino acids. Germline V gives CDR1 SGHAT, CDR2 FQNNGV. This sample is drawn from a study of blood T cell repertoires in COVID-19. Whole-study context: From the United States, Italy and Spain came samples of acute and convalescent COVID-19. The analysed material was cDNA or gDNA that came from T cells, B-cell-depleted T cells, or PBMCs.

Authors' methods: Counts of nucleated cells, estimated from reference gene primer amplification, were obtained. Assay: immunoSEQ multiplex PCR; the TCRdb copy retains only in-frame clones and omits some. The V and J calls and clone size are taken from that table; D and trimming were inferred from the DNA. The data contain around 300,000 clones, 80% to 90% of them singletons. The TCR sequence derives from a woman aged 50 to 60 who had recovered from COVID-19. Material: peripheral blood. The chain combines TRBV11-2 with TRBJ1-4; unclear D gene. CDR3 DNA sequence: TGTGCCAGCAGCTCCAGTATGAAACTGTTTTTT. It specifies CASSSSMKLFF.